Shown below are 7 T cell receptor beta chains from a single sample sequenced in a study of radiation and T cells in renal cell carcinoma. Described time point: blood 2 weeks post-SBRT. Treatment noted: 15 Gy SBRT to primary tumor, nephrectomy 4 weeks later. The protocol was immunoSEQ multiplex PCR, while the TCRdb copy is restricted to in-frame clones and leaves out a portion. The sample lists roughly 150,000 clones; 87% were seen once. The specimen was blood, collected from a patient whose treatment included radiotherapy and nephrectomy. These TCRs come from a woman between 50 and 59 years old with renal cell carcinoma.

V and J are TRBV14 and TRBJ1-1; no reliable D call. This CDR3 is built from 15 residues. In germline, CDR1 is SGHDN, CDR2 FVKESK. The ends were cut back, 6 bases at V and 8 bases at J, with 22 bases in the middle. The CDR3 DNA is TGTGCCAGCAGACTGCAACATAATGGGCCGGGAGAAGCTTTCTTT. It is translated as CASRLQHNGPGEAFF.

Only a few counts were recorded for this clone. The rearrangement joins TRBV18 to TRBJ1-5; the D gene is possibly TRBD1 (5 bases). CDR3 length: 15 amino acids. Germline lookup yields CDR1 KGHSH and CDR2 LQKENI. V lost 2 bases and J 3 bases, leaving 11 bases between the germline ends. This CDR3 reads CASSPRRGNNQPQHF. In DNA form, the CDR3 reads TGTGCCAGCTCACCAAGGCGGGGGAACAATCAGCCCCAGCATTTT. The full variable domain, its missing parts supplied by reference TRBV18 and TRBJ1-5, is NAGVMQNPRHLVRRRGQEARLRCSPMKGHSHVYWYRQLPEEGLKFMVYLQKENIIDESGMPKERFSAEFPKEGPSILRIQQVVRGDSAAYFCASSPRRGNNQPQHFGDGTRLSIL.

V usage is TRBV7-6 and J usage is TRBJ2-7; 7 nucleotides align to TRBD1. With V trimmed by 3 bases and J by 3 bases, 5 bases remained unmatched. This CDR3 comprises 14 residues. Germline-derived CDR1 and CDR2 are SGHVS and FNYEAQ. CDR3 region: CASSLGQRNYEQYF. The CDR3 coding sequence is TGTGCCAGCAGCTTGGGACAGCGAAACTACGAGCAGTACTTC.

This clone was recorded only once. The chain is built from TRBV2 and TRBJ2-7; 10 bases line up with TRBD1. The ends lost 2 bases at V and 2 bases at J; junction bases unmatched: 3. The length of the CDR3 is 15 residues. Germline CDR1 is SNHLY and CDR2 is FYNNEI. The CDR3: CASSEIGQGAYEQYF. CDR3 in DNA: TGTGCCAGCAGTGAAATAGGACAGGGGGCCTACGAGCAGTACTTC.

This rearrangement joins TRBV9 to TRBJ1-1; D might be TRBD1 (6 bases). The V and J ends lost 4 bases and 1 base respectively, with 11 bases between them. The germline V gene encodes CDR1 SGDLS and CDR2 YYNGEE. The CDR3 loop spans 14 amino acids. The CDR3 nucleotides are TGTGCCAGCAGCCCGCAGGGGAGGAACACTGAAGCTTTCTTT. Translated: CASSPQGRNTEAFF.

This clone was picked up a small number of times. The chain recombines TRBV2 with TRBJ1-4; D is ambiguous. This CDR3 contains 14 residues. CDR1 is SNHLY and CDR2 is FYNNEI in the germline V gene. Trimming took off 1 base at V and 5 bases at J, with 8 bases between the two ends. The CDR3 sequence: CASSEVWANEKLFF. CDR3 nucleotides: TGTGCCAGCAGTGAAGTTTGGGCGAATGAAAAACTGTTTTTT. The complete variable domain, with remaining parts taken from reference TRBV2 and TRBJ1-4, reads EPEVTQTPSHQVTQMGQEVILRCVPISNHLYFYWYRQILGQKVEFLVSFYNNEISEKSEIFDDQFSVERPDGSNFTLKIRSTKLEDSAMYFCASSEVWANEKLFFGSGTQLSVL.

The chain employs TRBV30 and TRBJ1-2; 8 positions agree with TRBD1. V lost 2 bases and J lost 2; bases outside the gene matches: 1. This CDR3 spans 13 amino acids. Germline-derived CDR1 and CDR2 are GTSNPN and SVGIG (reference sequence). The CDR3 here is CAWSPGGNYGYTF. The CDR3 DNA follows: TGTGCCTGGAGTCCAGGGGGCAACTATGGCTACACCTTC.